Presented here are 27 T cell receptor beta chains from one specimen sequenced in a study of cytomegalovirus exposure and HLA in healthy donors. Both 60 Vbeta primers and 13 Jbeta primers went into the PCR. Libraries were prepared by immunoSEQ multiplex PCR; TCRdb keeps only in-frame clonotypes and omits some of them. The sample records fewer than 200,000 clones, around three quarters being singletons. The sample consisted of PBMCs. The receptors stem from a middle-aged woman in good health and CMV-seronegative.

The CDR3 reads CASSGTGREAFF. In nucleotides, the CDR3 is TGTGCCAGCAGCGGGACAGGGCGCGAAGCTTTCTTT. The V gene is TRBV7-2, the J gene TRBJ1-1; the match to TRBD1 covers 9 bases. J gave up 8 bases and V 5 bases, and 3 bases lay outside the gene matches. The CDR3 spans 12 residues. Germline loops: CDR1 SGHTA, CDR2 FQGNSA.

The gene calls are TRBV5-6 and TRBJ2-7; no clear D gene. Trimming stripped 0 bases from V and 3 bases from J, with 7 bases between. CDR3 length equals 13 residues. Germline CDR1 and CDR2: SGHDT and YYEEEE. DNA for the CDR3: TGTGCCAGCAGCTTGGTTTACGGCTACGAGCAGTACTTC. The encoded protein is CASSLVYGYEQYF.

The J gene is TRBJ1-1, the V gene TRBV7-9; 7 positions match TRBD1. The V segment lost 8 bases and the J segment 1 base; nucleotides outside the gene matches: 4. The CDR3 sequence is 13 residues long. Germline values: CDR1 SEHNR, CDR2 FQNEAQ (reference sequence). CDR3 amino acids: CASGDSRNTEAFF. Written as DNA, the CDR3 is TGTGCCAGCGGGGACAGCAGGAACACTGAAGCTTTCTTT.

The chain carries TRBV7-3 and TRBJ2-3; the match to TRBD2 covers 8 bases. From germline, CDR1 is SGHTA and CDR2 FQGTGA. V shed 2 bases, J shed 2 bases, and the junction held 6 bases outside the gene matches. CDR3 length: 16 residues. CDR3 in amino acids: CASSLGAGGLTDTQYF. CDR3 DNA: TGTGCCAGCAGCTTAGGGGCGGGAGGTCTCACAGATACGCAGTATTTT.

The rearrangement joins TRBV9 to TRBJ1-5; tentative D call: TRBD1 (6 bases). V lost 2 bases, J lost 6 bases, and 18 bases lay in between. The length of the CDR3 is 16 residues. CDR1 is SGDLS, CDR2 YYNGEE, per germline. The CDR3 coding sequence is TGTGCCAGCAGCGTCTCCTCTGGGGGGGGCGGTCAGCCCCAGCATTTT. Encoded protein: CASSVSSGGGGQPQHF.

The chain employs TRBV9 and TRBJ2-2; 9 bases match TRBD2. Germline V gene sequence: CDR1 SGDLS, CDR2 YYNGEE. This CDR3 is built from 17 residues. The junction had 6 bases not matched to a gene; V was cut back by 0 bases and J by 3 bases. The CDR3 spells CASSVVGGGVDTGELFF. The CDR3, as DNA: TGTGCCAGCAGCGTAGTGGGCGGGGGGGTAGACACCGGGGAGCTGTTTTTT. Full variable domain (rest looked up from reference TRBV9 and TRBJ2-2): DSGVTQTPKHLITATGQRVTLRCSPRSGDLSVYWYQQSLDQGLQFLIQYYNGEERAKGNILERFSAQQFPDLHSELNLSSLELGDSALYFCASSVVGGGVDTGELFFGEGSRLTVL.

The J gene is TRBJ1-2, the V gene TRBV12-5; no clear D. V was shortened by 1 base and J by 4 bases, with 7 bases between the two germline ends. The CDR3 has 13 amino acids. Germline V gene lookup returns CDR1 LGHNT and CDR2 FRNRAP. CDR3 loop: CASGLGAAYGYTF. In nucleotides, the CDR3 is TGTGCTAGTGGTTTGGGGGCAGCCTATGGCTACACCTTC.

The chain is built from TRBV19 and TRBJ1-2; D ambiguous. Germline values: CDR1 LNHDA, CDR2 SQIVND (reference sequence). The CDR3 contains 12 residues. Deletions cut 2 bases from V and 8 bases from J, with 9 bases between. The CDR3 reads CASSISSRGYTF. Here the CDR3 DNA reads TGTGCCAGTAGTATATCCTCGCGGGGCTACACCTTC.

This clone was observed a handful of times. The CDR3 loop is CASSLDRVGTEAFF. DNA of the CDR3: TGTGCCAGCAGCTTAGACAGGGTCGGGACTGAAGCTTTCTTT. This chain joins TRBV11-3 and TRBJ1-1, with D maybe TRBD1 (5 bases). Germline V lookup: CDR1 SGHNT, CDR2 YENEEA. The germline V and J ends were trimmed by 0 bases and 5 bases, with 10 bases remaining between them. The CDR3 runs to 14 residues.

V gene TRBV10-3 combines with J gene TRBJ1-2; D gene unclear. With 8 bases removed from V and 2 bases from J, the gap between germline ends came to 15 bases. Germline V gives CDR1 ENHRY, CDR2 SYGVKD. The CDR3 loop spans 14 amino acids. The chain's CDR3 is CAIASGFGNYGYTF. The CDR3 region has the DNA TGTGCCATCGCCAGCGGCTTCGGGAACTATGGCTACACCTTC.

J is TRBJ2-7 and V is TRBV9; 8 bases line up with TRBD2. Germline V gives CDR1 SGDLS, CDR2 YYNGEE. Losses at the gene ends were 0 bases for V and 6 bases for J; bases not matched to a gene: 8. The CDR3 consists of 15 residues. The CDR3 DNA reads as TGTGCCAGCAGCGTAGAGGTTGGGGGACTAGGCGAGCAGTACTTC. Its protein product is CASSVEVGGLGEQYF. The full variable domain, completed using reference TRBV9 and TRBJ2-7, is DSGVTQTPKHLITATGQRVTLRCSPRSGDLSVYWYQQSLDQGLQFLIQYYNGEERAKGNILERFSAQQFPDLHSELNLSSLELGDSALYFCASSVEVGGLGEQYFGPGTRLTVT.

CDR3 sequence: CSVEGGELGTGFANYGYTF. The CDR3 coding sequence is TGCAGCGTTGAAGGGGGCGAACTCGGGACAGGGTTCGCTAACTATGGCTACACCTTC. The chain links TRBV29-1 to TRBJ1-2; 9 bases fit TRBD1. This CDR3 region has 19 residues. Germline V gene sequence: CDR1 SQVTM, CDR2 ANQGSEA. The J segment lost 0 bases and the V segment lost 1 base, leaving 15 bases of the junction unmatched.

V usage is TRBV19 and J usage is TRBJ1-5, with D unclear. CDR3 length: 13 residues. Trimming removed 1 base at V and 7 bases at J, with 8 bases between. Per germline, CDR1 LNHDA and CDR2 SQIVND (reference sequence). CDR3 protein: CASSIAGYQPQHF. CDR3 DNA sequence: TGTGCCAGTAGTATAGCGGGGTACCAGCCCCAGCATTTT.

This CDR3 reads CASSPLAGGRLNTEAFF. The CDR3 DNA reads as TGTGCCAGCTCACCATTGGCAGGGGGGAGGTTGAACACTGAAGCTTTCTTT. The gene calls are TRBV18 and TRBJ1-1, with 7 bases fitting TRBD1. From germline, CDR1 is KGHSH and CDR2 LQKENI. The V and J ends lost 2 bases and 0 bases, in that order; junction bases with no gene match: 9. The CDR3 is made up of 17 amino acids. Combining the CDR3 with reference TRBV18 and TRBJ1-1 gives the whole variable domain NAGVMQNPRHLVRRRGQEARLRCSPMKGHSHVYWYRQLPEEGLKFMVYLQKENIIDESGMPKERFSAEFPKEGPSILRIQQVVRGDSAAYFCASSPLAGGRLNTEAFFGQGTRLTVV.

This chain joins TRBV5-4 and TRBJ1-5; a weak D match, TRBD1 (5 bases). Trimming stripped 3 bases from V and 5 bases from J, with 12 bases between. CDR1 is SGHNT and CDR2 is YYREEE in the germline V gene (reference sequence). The CDR3 sequence is 14 residues long. The CDR3 reads CASSYQGGDQPQHF. CDR3 DNA sequence: TGTGCCAGCAGCTACCAGGGTGGGGATCAGCCCCAGCATTTT.

This chain connects TRBV19 to TRBJ1-5, with D unclear. Between the trimmed V and J ends, which lost 0 bases and 3 bases, there was a span of 12 bases. There are 16 residues in the CDR3. Germline loops: CDR1 LNHDA, CDR2 SQIVND (reference sequence). CDR3 sequence: CASSIEVGAHNQPQHF. Here the CDR3 DNA reads TGTGCCAGTAGTATAGAGGTCGGAGCCCACAATCAGCCCCAGCATTTT.

This clone was detected only a few times. The chain is built from TRBV28 and TRBJ1-1; the match to TRBD1 covers 7 bases. CDR1 and CDR2 (germline): MDHEN, SYDVKM. The CDR3 is 14 amino acids. Germline trimming cut 4 bases from V and 3 bases from J; bases unmatched to any gene: 5. CDR3 coding DNA: TGTGCCAGCAGTTACGACAGGGCGGACACTGAAGCTTTCTTT. Its protein is CASSYDRADTEAFF.

This clone was seen once. The chain has TRBV5-8 and TRBJ1-1; D gene unclear. The CDR3 is made up of 15 amino acids. Trimming stripped 0 bases from V and 4 bases from J, with 13 bases between. CDR1 is SGHTS, CDR2 YDEGEE, per germline. The DNA of the CDR3 is TGTGCCAGCAGCTTGGATGTGGTCGAGCGCACTGAAGCTTTCTTT. It translates to CASSLDVVERTEAFF.

CDR3 in amino acids: CASSFSGRSYNEQFF. Written as DNA, the CDR3 is TGTGCCAGCAGCTTTAGCGGGAGATCCTACAATGAGCAGTTCTTC. The V and J genes are TRBV7-2 and TRBJ2-1; 9 bases align to TRBD2. Trimming removed 3 bases from V and 1 base from J; junction bases left unmatched: 1. From germline, CDR1 is SGHTA and CDR2 FQGNSA. The CDR3 has 15 residues.

This rearrangement joins TRBV27 to TRBJ1-2; a weak D match, TRBD1 (5 bases). Germline CDR1 is MNHEY and CDR2 is SMNVEV (reference sequence). Trimming pared 0 bases from V and 4 bases from J, leaving 12 bases between. This CDR3 spans 15 amino acids. CDR3 bases: TGTGCCAGCAGTTTATCGAGGCAGGGTGGCTATGGCTACACCTTC. Amino acid sequence: CASSLSRQGGYGYTF.

The sample holds one count of this clone. V and J are TRBV7-9 and TRBJ1-5; tentative D call: TRBD1 (6 bases). V was cut by 8 bases and J by 5 bases, with 13 bases left in between. CDR1 SEHNR and CDR2 FQNEAQ come from the germline V gene (reference sequence). This CDR3 has 13 residues. CDR3 amino acids: CASGSQGDQPQHF. In DNA form, the CDR3 reads TGTGCCAGCGGATCACAGGGTGATCAGCCCCAGCATTTT.

The chain uses TRBV7-7 and TRBJ2-5, with 11 bases matching TRBD1. Germline CDR1 and CDR2: SSHAT and FNYEAQ (reference sequence). The CDR3 spans 15 residues. The CDR3 here is CASARTGGNRETQYF. CDR3 nucleotides: TGTGCTAGCGCCCGGACAGGGGGCAATAGGGAGACCCAGTACTTC.

The chain recombines TRBV6-4 with TRBJ2-3, with 10 bases identical to TRBD2. The V gene's germline CDR1 is MRHNA and CDR2 SNTAGT. The CDR3 is made up of 15 amino acids. The trim removed 6 bases at V and 2 bases at J, leaving 5 bases unmatched. CDR3 amino acids: CASRPGTSVTDTQYF. The DNA of the CDR3 is TGTGCCAGCAGGCCCGGGACTAGCGTCACAGATACGCAGTATTTT.

This clone was picked up one time. The chain links TRBV5-4 to TRBJ2-1; TRBD2 agrees at 8 bases. The CDR3 runs 15 residues. CDR1 and CDR2 from the germline V gene are SGHNT and YYREEE (reference sequence). Trimming removed 0 bases from V and 6 bases from J; junction bases left unmatched: 5. In DNA form, the CDR3 reads TGTGCCAGCAGCTTGGCGGGAGGGCCAGCCAATGAGCAGTTCTTC. Protein: CASSLAGGPANEQFF.

The chain recombines TRBV28 with TRBJ2-7, with TRBD2 identical over 9 bases. With V trimmed by 8 bases and J by 1 base, 9 bases remained unmatched. Germline V gene lookup returns CDR1 MDHEN and CDR2 SYDVKM. The CDR3 consists of 15 residues. The CDR3 reads CASGGSGRQSYEQYF. Here the CDR3 DNA reads TGTGCCAGCGGAGGCAGCGGGAGGCAATCCTACGAGCAGTACTTC.

The CDR3 DNA sequence: TGTGCCAGCAGTTTGGCGGGGATCCAAGAGACCCAGTACTTC. Protein sequence: CASSLAGIQETQYF. The chain combines TRBV27 with TRBJ2-5; a weak D match, TRBD2 (6 bases). Germline values: CDR1 MNHEY, CDR2 SMNVEV (reference sequence). The CDR3 consists of 14 residues. The V and J ends lost 3 bases and 1 base respectively, with 9 bases between them.

The gene calls are TRBV28 and TRBJ1-1, with 8 positions matching TRBD1. The CDR3 spans 14 residues. Germline V gene sequence: CDR1 MDHEN, CDR2 SYDVKM. With V trimmed by 6 bases and J by 0 bases, 3 bases remained unmatched. CDR3 in amino acids: CASSRGRLNTEAFF. For the CDR3, the DNA is TGTGCCAGCAGCAGGGGGCGCTTGAACACTGAAGCTTTCTTT.